This is a list of T cell receptor beta chains from one sample in a study of blood T cell repertoires in COVID-19. Only in-frame clones appear in the TCRdb table, and some are missing; sequencing was by immunoSEQ multiplex PCR. The repertoire includes approximately 250,000 clones, 85% of them detected once, and 9.1% sits in the top ten. Sequenced: PBMCs or T cells enriched from blood (not recorded which). These receptors were taken from a woman aged 45 to 65 with acute COVID-19. The CDR3 runs from the conserved cysteine through the conserved F or W. D genes are given only for firm matches. Only some rows state a clone size, as once, few, many or a class for expanded clones.

CDR3: CASSLVGTRMNTEAFF
DNA: TGTGCCAGCAGCTTGGTGGGGACACGGATGAACACTGAAGCTTTCTTT
J: TRBJ1-1
V: TRBV5-4
D: .
size: .

CDR3: CASSSPGDITEAFF
DNA: TGTGCCAGCAGTTCACCGGGGGATATAACTGAAGCTTTCTTT
J: TRBJ1-1
V: TRBV27
D: .
size: .

CDR3: CATSSAASGRPRDTQYF
DNA: TGTGCCACCAGCAGCGCGGCTAGCGGGCGCCCCCGAGATACGCAGTATTTT
J: TRBJ2-3
V: TRBV15
D: TRBD2
size: .

CDR3: CASSRRDRVNEQFF
DNA: TGTGCCAGCTCTCGCCGGGACAGAGTCAATGAGCAGTTCTTC
J: TRBJ2-1
V: TRBV18
D: TRBD1
size: .

CDR3: CAISEQGASEQFF
DNA: TGTGCCATCAGCGAACAGGGGGCTAGTGAGCAGTTCTTC
J: TRBJ2-1
V: TRBV10-3
D: TRBD1
size: .

CDR3: CAMSRKEGHDNQPQHF
DNA: TGTGCCATGAGCCGAAAGGAGGGGCACGACAATCAGCCCCAGCATTTT
J: TRBJ1-5
V: TRBV30
D: .
size: .

CDR3: CATSDTRDTGGETQYF
DNA: TGTGCCACCAGTGACACCCGGGACACCGGCGGGGAGACCCAGTACTTC
J: TRBJ2-5
V: TRBV24-1
D: .
size: once

CDR3: CASSTQGFNGEQYF
DNA: TGTGCCAGCAGCACACAGGGGTTTAACGGCGAGCAGTACTTC
J: TRBJ2-7
V: TRBV6-5
D: TRBD1
size: many

CDR3: CASSSGATNEKLFF
DNA: TGTGCCAGTAGCTCCGGGGCAACTAATGAAAAACTGTTTTTT
J: TRBJ1-4
V: TRBV19
D: .
size: .

CDR3: CASSFRGRNSPLHF
DNA: TGTGCCAGCAGTTTCAGGGGGCGGAATTCACCCCTCCACTTT
J: TRBJ1-6
V: TRBV27
D: TRBD1
size: few

CDR3: CASSLLQGNTEKLFF
DNA: TGTGCCAGCAGCCTATTACAGGGGAACACTGAAAAACTGTTTTTT
J: TRBJ1-4
V: TRBV25-1
D: TRBD1
size: .

CDR3: CASSQVTASTAEAFF
DNA: TGCGCCAGCAGCCAAGTTACTGCGTCAACGGCTGAAGCTTTCTTT
J: TRBJ1-1
V: TRBV4-1
D: .
size: .

CDR3: CASSVASGTGPYEQYF
DNA: TGTGCCAGCAGCGTCGCCTCCGGGACAGGGCCCTACGAGCAGTACTTC
J: TRBJ2-7
V: TRBV9
D: TRBD1
size: .

CDR3: CAWSRAGREDYGYTF
DNA: TGTGCCTGGAGTAGGGCAGGTAGGGAGGACTATGGCTACACCTTC
J: TRBJ1-2
V: TRBV30
D: .
size: .

CDR3: CASSESTGKGNQPQHF
DNA: TGTGCCAGCAGCGAATCGACAGGGAAGGGCAATCAGCCCCAGCATTTT
J: TRBJ1-5
V: TRBV7-9
D: TRBD1
size: .

CDR3: CASSLGTGTLLEQYF
DNA: TGTGCCAGCTCCCTCGGGACAGGGACCCTCTTGGAGCAGTACTTC
J: TRBJ2-7
V: TRBV7-9
D: TRBD1
size: .

CDR3: CASSASTHSTEAFF
DNA: TGTGCCAGCAGCGCAAGCACACACAGCACTGAAGCTTTCTTT
J: TRBJ1-1
V: TRBV7-2
D: .
size: .

CDR3: CASRYRGSGNTIYF
DNA: TGTGCCAGCAGATACAGGGGCTCTGGAAACACCATATATTTT
J: TRBJ1-3
V: TRBV5-8
D: TRBD1
size: few

CDR3: CAWSVDRGVPYNSPLHF
DNA: TGTGCCTGGAGTGTCGACAGGGGGGTCCCCTATAATTCACCCCTCCACTTT
J: TRBJ1-6
V: TRBV30
D: TRBD1
size: few

CDR3: CASRNPSSYNEQFF
DNA: TGTGCCAGCAGGAATCCCAGCTCCTACAATGAGCAGTTCTTC
J: TRBJ2-1
V: TRBV28
D: .
size: .

CDR3: CASSPRRVDTEAFF
DNA: TGTGCCAGCAGCCCTCGGAGGGTTGACACTGAAGCTTTCTTT
J: TRBJ1-1
V: TRBV7-2
D: .
size: .

CDR3: CASSPREDLNTEAFF
DNA: TGTGCCAGCTCACCACGCGAAGATCTTAACACTGAAGCTTTCTTT
J: TRBJ1-1
V: TRBV18
D: .
size: .

CDR3: CASSLGEGSNQPQHF
DNA: TGTGCCAGCAGCTTAGGGGAGGGCTCCAATCAGCCCCAGCATTTT
J: TRBJ1-5
V: TRBV11-2
D: .
size: few

CDR3: CASSLTGFSGNTIYF
DNA: TGTGCCAGCAGCTTGACAGGGTTCTCTGGAAACACCATATATTTT
J: TRBJ1-3
V: TRBV7-2
D: TRBD1
size: .

CDR3: CASSPTSGGTRDNEQFF
DNA: TGTGCCAGCAGCCCTACCTCGGGGGGGACTAGAGACAATGAGCAGTTCTTC
J: TRBJ2-1
V: TRBV9
D: TRBD2
size: .

CDR3: CASSPWTGGAMNTEAFF
DNA: TGTGCCAGTAGTCCCTGGACAGGGGGAGCCATGAACACTGAAGCTTTCTTT
J: TRBJ1-1
V: TRBV19
D: TRBD1
size: once

CDR3: CASSRESENEQFF
DNA: TGTGCCAGCAGCCGCGAGAGCGAGAATGAGCAGTTCTTC
J: TRBJ2-1
V: TRBV6-5
D: .
size: .

CDR3: CSVEAPRTLEAFF
DNA: TGCAGCGTTGAAGCTCCAAGGACACTTGAAGCTTTCTTT
J: TRBJ1-1
V: TRBV29-1
D: .
size: .

CDR3: CASSSDWGQGYGEQYF
DNA: TGCGCCAGCAGCTCGGACTGGGGACAGGGGTATGGGGAGCAGTACTTC
J: TRBJ2-7
V: TRBV5-1
D: TRBD1
size: .

CDR3: CASTYGGLGSGANVLTF
DNA: TGCGCCAGCACGTACGGGGGGTTGGGCTCTGGGGCCAACGTCCTGACTTTC
J: TRBJ2-6
V: TRBV10-2
D: TRBD2
size: .

CDR3: CASRIQGASTEAFF
DNA: TGTGCCAGCAGAATTCAGGGGGCCAGCACTGAAGCTTTCTTT
J: TRBJ1-1
V: TRBV2
D: TRBD1
size: .

CDR3: CASNGESSGANVLTF
DNA: TGTGCCAGCAACGGAGAGAGCTCTGGGGCCAACGTCCTGACTTTC
J: TRBJ2-6
V: TRBV6-5
D: .
size: .

CDR3: CASSLDPKNYGYTF
DNA: TGTGCCAGCAGCTTAGACCCTAAGAACTATGGCTACACCTTC
J: TRBJ1-2
V: TRBV11-2
D: .
size: .

CDR3: CASSDRDTGNTIYF
DNA: TGTGCCAGTAGTGACAGGGATACTGGAAACACCATATATTTT
J: TRBJ1-3
V: TRBV19
D: TRBD1
size: .

CDR3: CASSYPTGGQETQYF
DNA: TGTGCCAGCAGTTACCCGACAGGGGGACAGGAGACCCAGTACTTC
J: TRBJ2-5
V: TRBV6-5
D: TRBD1
size: .

CDR3: CASSLALYSNQPQHF
DNA: TGTGCCAGCAGCTTGGCTCTCTATAGCAATCAGCCCCAGCATTTT
J: TRBJ1-5
V: TRBV5-6
D: .
size: .

CDR3: CSAKRVETQYF
DNA: TGCAGTGCAAAGAGGGTCGAGACCCAGTACTTC
J: TRBJ2-5
V: TRBV20-1
D: .
size: .

CDR3: CASSGLKKNTEAFF
DNA: TGTGCCAGCTCAGGACTTAAGAAGAACACTGAAGCTTTCTTT
J: TRBJ1-1
V: TRBV18
D: .
size: few

CDR3: CAISERSGANVLTF
DNA: TGTGCTATCAGTGAGCGCTCTGGGGCCAACGTCCTGACTTTC
J: TRBJ2-6
V: TRBV10-3
D: .
size: .

CDR3: CASSRQGGNEQFF
DNA: TGTGCCAGCAGCCGTCAGGGGGGTAATGAGCAGTTCTTC
J: TRBJ2-1
V: TRBV3-1/TRBV3-2
D: .
size: .

CDR3: CASSETGDIQYF
DNA: TGTGCCAGCAGTGAGACAGGGGACATTCAGTACTTC
J: TRBJ2-4
V: TRBV6-1
D: TRBD1
size: .

CDR3: CASRKQGINTEAFF
DNA: TGTGCCAGCAGGAAACAGGGGATAAACACTGAAGCTTTCTTT
J: TRBJ1-1
V: TRBV27
D: TRBD1
size: .

CDR3: CASSQEVGRGSYGYTF
DNA: TGCGCCAGCAGCCAAGAGGTTGGCAGGGGATCGTATGGCTACACCTTC
J: TRBJ1-2
V: TRBV4-3
D: .
size: .

CDR3: CASSLEAYGYTF
DNA: TGTGCCAGCAGCTTAGAAGCCTATGGCTACACCTTC
J: TRBJ1-2
V: TRBV7-9
D: .
size: few

CDR3: CASSITGGHTEAFF
DNA: TGTGCCAGTAGTATAACAGGGGGCCACACTGAAGCTTTCTTT
J: TRBJ1-1
V: TRBV19
D: TRBD1
size: once

CDR3: CASSNLGQANSPLHF
DNA: TGTGCCAGCAGTAACTTGGGACAGGCGAATTCACCCCTCCACTTT
J: TRBJ1-6
V: TRBV6-5
D: TRBD1
size: .

CDR3: CASSGLAGPYEQYF
DNA: TGTGCCAGCTCAGGACTAGCGGGGCCCTACGAGCAGTACTTC
J: TRBJ2-7
V: TRBV18
D: TRBD2
size: .

CDR3: CASSLSQVVRNGYTF
DNA: TGTGCCAGCAGCTTGTCACAGGTCGTTCGGAATGGCTACACCTTC
J: TRBJ1-2
V: TRBV5-6
D: .
size: .

CDR3: CASSTGLFYEQYF
DNA: TGTGCCAGTAGTACGGGACTGTTTTACGAGCAGTACTTC
J: TRBJ2-7
V: TRBV19
D: .
size: .

CDR3: CASSPSPVSHSPLHF
DNA: TGTGCCAGCAGTCCGTCCCCGGTGAGCCATTCACCCCTCCACTTT
J: TRBJ1-6
V: TRBV6-2/TRBV6-3
D: .
size: .

CDR3: CASSWGQNKYSGYTF
DNA: TGTGCCAGCAGCTGGGGACAGAATAAATATTCTGGCTACACCTTC
J: TRBJ1-2
V: TRBV7-2
D: TRBD1
size: .